This record covers a single T cell receptor (beta chain). Its antigen is unknown. These data belong to a study of beta chain features in type 1 diabetes. Findings of the study overall: Significant though moderate, a shortening of TCRB CDR3s appeared in all four CD4+ subsets of Type 1 diabetes patients. cDNA-based reads could over-represent cells with high TCR expression. More deletions and fewer insertions at VDJ junctions were found in patients with type 1 diabetes.

Expressed TCRB transcripts were sequenced because the isolated RNA had all been reverse transcribed beforehand. The table came from immunoSEQ multiplex PCR; TCRdb's copy has only in-frame clones and leaves some out. The top ten hold approximately 7% of the sample, which has a few hundred thousand clones, 14% seen once. The CDR3 has 15 residues. Looked up from germline, CDR1 is SGHTA and CDR2 is FQGNSA. V lost 2 bases, J lost 0 bases, and 9 bases lay in between. Sorting based on CD45RO/CCR7/CD25/CD127/CD95/CD27 separated CD4+ naive, central memory, regulatory and stem cell-like memory cells. The chain carries TRBV7-2 and TRBJ2-3; no clear D. The clonotype comes from a man in his thirties or forties in good health. Sequenced: central memory CD4+ T cells from blood. The CDR3 nucleotides read TGTGCCAGCAGCTTAAGCCGGTTTAGCACAGATACGCAGTATTTT. Encoded protein: CASSLSRFSTDTQYF.